The present T cell receptor (beta chain) was sequenced within a study of CD8 T cells in Susac syndrome. Study outcomes and limitations: Clonal expansion of CD8+ cells in Susac peaked in TEMRA cells (and in active patients).

Reverse transcription of about 0.5 to 1 ug RNA used random hexamers. immunoSEQ multiplex PCR amplified TCR beta CDR3 across 54 Vbeta, 13 Jbeta. TCRdb re-called the immunoSEQ multiplex PCR reads through MiXCR, storing one row per CDR3 protein. The sample lists about 130,000 distinct CDR3 sequences; around 95% were seen once. The study sequenced TCR beta in blood CD8+ and CD4+ T cells. Under recently defined diagnostic criteria, the patients with Susac syndrome qualified as having definite or probable disease. As concerns this clonotype: Its antigen remains unknown.

The J segment lost 6 bases and the V segment lost 6 bases, leaving 5 bases of the junction unmatched. This CDR3 comprises 13 residues. Germline V gene lookup returns CDR1 MDHEN and CDR2 SYDVKM. Specimen: CD8+ T cells from PBMCs. This receptor was identified in a human donor with Susac syndrome. The rearrangement links TRBV28 to TRBJ1-2, with 9 bases fitting TRBD1. This CDR3 is CASSDRGRHGYTF. The CDR3 DNA reads TGTGCCAGCAGCGACAGGGGGAGGCATGGCTACACCTTC.